The present entry profiles one T cell receptor (beta chain) with its context. TCRdb reanalysed the 5' RACE reads using MiXCR and keeps one entry per CDR3 protein. The sample carries roughly 120,000 distinct CDR3 sequences, about 15% recorded once. The sample belongs to a study of early T cells in non-severe SARS-CoV-2 infection. The sequence was collected from an adult who was a healthcare worker with PCR-confirmed SARS-CoV-2 infection or an uninfected control (not recorded which). Source material: whole blood.

The CDR3 is CASNPAGNTGELFF. The CDR3 region has the DNA TGTGCCAGCAACCCAGCAGGGAACACCGGGGAGCTGTTTTTT. The chain couples TRBV12-3 or TRBV12-4 to TRBJ2-2, with D hard to call. CDR3 length equals 14 residues. Deletions cut 7 bases from V and 1 base from J, with 10 bases between.